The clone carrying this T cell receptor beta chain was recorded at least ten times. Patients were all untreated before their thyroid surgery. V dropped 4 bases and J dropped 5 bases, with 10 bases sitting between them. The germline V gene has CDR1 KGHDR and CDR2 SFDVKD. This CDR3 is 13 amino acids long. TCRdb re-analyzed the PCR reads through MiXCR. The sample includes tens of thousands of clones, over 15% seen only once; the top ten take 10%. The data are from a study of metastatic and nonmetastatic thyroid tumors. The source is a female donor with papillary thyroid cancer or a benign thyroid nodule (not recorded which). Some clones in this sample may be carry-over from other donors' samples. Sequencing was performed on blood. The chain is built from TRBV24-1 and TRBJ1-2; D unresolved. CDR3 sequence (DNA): TGTGCCACCAGTGAAGAGACGGATTATGGCTACACCTTC. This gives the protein CATSEETDYGYTF.